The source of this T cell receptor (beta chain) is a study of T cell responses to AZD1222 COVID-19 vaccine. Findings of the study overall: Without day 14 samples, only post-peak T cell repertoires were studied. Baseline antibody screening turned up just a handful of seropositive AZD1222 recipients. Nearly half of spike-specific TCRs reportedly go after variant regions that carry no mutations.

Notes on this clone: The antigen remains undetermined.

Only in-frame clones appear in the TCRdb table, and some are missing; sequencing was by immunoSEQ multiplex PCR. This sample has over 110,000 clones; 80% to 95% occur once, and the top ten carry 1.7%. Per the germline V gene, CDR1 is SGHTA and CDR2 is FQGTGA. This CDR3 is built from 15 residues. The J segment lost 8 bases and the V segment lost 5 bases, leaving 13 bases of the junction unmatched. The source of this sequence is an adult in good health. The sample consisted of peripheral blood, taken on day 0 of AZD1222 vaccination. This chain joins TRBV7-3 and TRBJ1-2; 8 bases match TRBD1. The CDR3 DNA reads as TGTGCCAGCAGCCCTGACAGGGGCCTTCTTTCCGGCTACACCTTC. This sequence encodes CASSPDRGLLSGYTF.